The 28 T cell receptor beta chains below were found in one sample sequenced in a study of cytomegalovirus exposure and HLA in healthy donors. Data came from immunoSEQ multiplex PCR; TCRdb stores just in-frame clones and leaves some out. The data show about 130,000 clones, approximately 94% seen once. The specimen was PBMCs. All receptors come from a woman aged 18 to 35 in good health and CMV-seronegative.

A single count supports this clone. The genes are TRBV7-3 and TRBJ2-5; TRBD1 matches at 8 bases. With V trimmed by 5 bases and J by 4 bases, 6 bases remained unmatched. This CDR3 is built from 14 residues. Germline CDR1 is SGHTA and CDR2 is FQGTGA. CDR3 loop: CASSEQGVGETQYF. CDR3 DNA sequence: TGTGCCAGCAGCGAACAGGGGGTGGGAGAGACCCAGTACTTC.

V is TRBV19 and J is TRBJ1-1, with 8 bases that match TRBD1. Per the germline V gene, CDR1 is LNHDA and CDR2 is SQIVND (reference sequence). The CDR3 loop spans 16 amino acids. V was pared by 7 bases and J by 1 base, with 11 bases of the junction left unmatched. CDR3 in DNA: TGTGCCAGTATCCCCGGACAGGGCGGGTGGAACACTGAAGCTTTCTTT. As protein: CASIPGQGGWNTEAFF.

V is TRBV29-1 and J is TRBJ2-5; 8 nucleotides line up with TRBD2. Losses at the gene ends were 2 bases for V and 2 bases for J; bases not matched to a gene: 7. Germline V CDR1 and CDR2: SQVTM, ANQGSEA. The CDR3 sequence is 15 residues long. The CDR3 sequence is CSVERGSGVQETQYF. Written as DNA, the CDR3 is TGCAGCGTTGAAAGGGGTAGCGGGGTACAAGAGACCCAGTACTTC.

The chain carries TRBV6-1 and TRBJ1-5; the match to TRBD1 covers 9 bases. Germline CDR1 reads MNHNS; CDR2 reads SASEGT. This CDR3 is built from 15 residues. The V gene end was trimmed by 5 bases and the J gene end by 3 bases; junction bases not matched to a gene: 5. The CDR3 sequence is CASSLGQGFNQPQHF. The CDR3 DNA reads as TGTGCCAGCAGTCTGGGACAGGGCTTCAATCAGCCCCAGCATTTT.

V and J are TRBV27 and TRBJ2-5; D is possibly TRBD1 (6 bases). Trimming shortened V by 10 bases and J by 5 bases, and 11 bases separated the two germline ends. This CDR3 region has 11 residues. CDR1 is MNHEY and CDR2 is SMNVEV in the germline V gene (reference sequence). The CDR3 bases are TGTGCCACTCATAGGGGGGAGACCCAGTACTTC. Protein: CATHRGETQYF.

The chain joins TRBV5-1 to TRBJ2-7, with 8 bases identical to TRBD1. Trimming took 4 bases from V and 2 from J; bases not matched to a gene: 8. This CDR3 comprises 15 residues. From germline, CDR1 is SGHRS and CDR2 YFSETQ. The CDR3: CASSLDRAQTYEQYF. In DNA form, the CDR3 reads TGCGCCAGCAGCCTGGACAGGGCACAAACCTACGAGCAGTACTTC.

CDR3 loop: CASSFKDRMNTEAFF. DNA for the CDR3: TGTGCCAGCAGTTTTAAAGACAGGATGAACACTGAAGCTTTCTTT. The gene calls are TRBV28 and TRBJ1-1; TRBD1 might be the D (6 bases). CDR1 and CDR2 from the germline V gene are MDHEN and SYDVKM. This CDR3 has 15 amino acids. V was shortened by 3 bases and J by 0 bases, with 11 bases between the two germline ends.

The V call is TRBV6-1, the J call TRBJ2-1, with 10 bases that match TRBD2. Germline V gives CDR1 MNHNS, CDR2 SASEGT. This CDR3 region has 15 residues. The ends lost 3 bases at V and 8 bases at J; junction bases unmatched: 7. CDR3 coding DNA: TGTGCCAGCAGTGAGGAATTAGCGGGGGGATATGAGCAGTTCTTC. It codes for CASSEELAGGYEQFF.

V usage is TRBV2 and J usage is TRBJ1-2; D is unresolved. V dropped 4 bases and J dropped 7 bases, with 16 bases sitting between them. Per the germline V gene, CDR1 is SNHLY and CDR2 is FYNNEI. This CDR3 spans 14 amino acids. DNA for the CDR3: TGTGCCAGCAGTGTCGGAGGGAGTACGGTTGGCTACACCTTC. Its translation: CASSVGGSTVGYTF.

The gene calls are TRBV7-9 and TRBJ1-1; D possibly corresponds to TRBD1 (5 bases). The CDR3 consists of 13 residues. Trimming stripped 5 bases from V and 1 base from J, with 8 bases between. CDR1 and CDR2 (germline): SEHNR, FQNEAQ (reference sequence). The CDR3 spells CASSVTENTEAFF. The CDR3 DNA sequence: TGTGCCAGCAGCGTGACAGAGAACACTGAAGCTTTCTTT.

The chain has TRBV25-1 and TRBJ2-1; tentatively, D is TRBD1 (5 bases). Germline-derived CDR1 and CDR2 are MGHDK and SYGVNS. V was cut by 1 base and J by 2 bases, with 12 bases left in between. The CDR3 is 16 amino acids. In nucleotides, the CDR3 is TGTGCCAGCAGTGAATTATCAGGGCTAGCCTACAATGAGCAGTTCTTC. It is translated as CASSELSGLAYNEQFF.

The V and J genes are TRBV7-2 and TRBJ2-7; D possibly corresponds to TRBD1 (5 bases). The V and J ends lost 5 bases and 0 bases respectively, with 11 bases between them. CDR1 and CDR2 (germline): SGHTA, FQGNSA. The CDR3 is 14 amino acids. The CDR3 bases are TGTGCCAGCAGCGACGACAGCCGCTCCTACGAGCAGTACTTC. This encodes CASSDDSRSYEQYF.

The genes are TRBV28 and TRBJ2-1; 7 nucleotides match TRBD2. There are 13 residues in the CDR3. Per the germline V gene, CDR1 is MDHEN and CDR2 is SYDVKM. Trimming at V came to 6 bases and at J to 7 bases, leaving 6 bases not matched to a gene. The chain's CDR3 is CASRLGTMNEQFF. For the CDR3, the DNA is TGTGCCAGCAGGCTCGGGACTATGAATGAGCAGTTCTTC.

This clone turned up a few times. This chain links TRBV4-1 with TRBJ1-6, with a weak D call TRBD1 (6 bases). Germline loops: CDR1 MGHRA, CDR2 YSYEKL. Trimming left V 4 bases short and J 7 bases short, with 14 bases between. CDR3 size: 15 residues. The chain's CDR3 is CASSLNRVANSPLHF. The CDR3 DNA reads as TGCGCCAGCAGCCTCAACAGGGTCGCGAATTCACCCCTCCACTTT.

The chain is built from TRBV2 and TRBJ2-7, with 9 bases that match TRBD2. The ends lost 10 bases at V and 3 bases at J; junction bases unmatched: 4. Per germline, CDR1 SNHLY and CDR2 FYNNEI. This CDR3 spans 12 amino acids. This chain's CDR3 is CANRLADYEQYF. As DNA, the CDR3 is TGTGCCAACCGACTAGCGGACTACGAGCAGTACTTC.

This clone appeared a single time. The rearrangement uses TRBV29-1 and TRBJ2-7; 7 bases are a match to TRBD2. Germline CDR1 is SQVTM and CDR2 is ANQGSEA. With 7 bases clipped from V and 3 bases from J, the junction kept 12 bases outside the gene matches. The CDR3 has 14 residues. The CDR3 DNA is TGCAGCGGGGGGGGAGGCAGTTCAATCTACGAGCAGTACTTC. This translates into CSGGGGSSIYEQYF.

This rearrangement joins TRBV4-1 to TRBJ2-7; the match to TRBD1 covers 7 bases. Looked up from germline, CDR1 is MGHRA and CDR2 is YSYEKL. The CDR3 runs 14 residues. The V segment lost 1 base and the J segment 6 bases; nucleotides outside the gene matches: 6. CDR3 region: CASSQGQGPSEQYF. The CDR3 DNA follows: TGCGCCAGCAGCCAAGGACAGGGACCTAGCGAGCAGTACTTC.

The J gene is TRBJ1-6, the V gene TRBV5-3; D gene ambiguous. TRBV5-3 is an ORF, and what it does is uncertain. The germline V and J ends were trimmed by 4 bases and 9 bases, with 17 bases remaining between them. The CDR3 length is 15 residues. DNA of the CDR3: TGTGCCAGAAGCCGTCTCATGACGGGAGTTTCACCCCTCCACTTT. It encodes CARSRLMTGVSPLHF.

This chain uses TRBV25-1 with TRBJ1-3, with no clear D. The CDR3 length is 15 residues. Trimming took 4 bases from V and 0 from J, leaving 10 bases between them. Germline CDR1 MGHDK, CDR2 SYGVNS. The CDR3 coding sequence is TGTGCCAGCAGTGTAGACCGGAGCTCTGGAAACACCATATATTTT. Amino acid sequence: CASSVDRSSGNTIYF.

This chain connects TRBV7-2 to TRBJ2-2; D uncertain. This CDR3 comprises 11 residues. V was trimmed by 4 bases and J by 6 bases, leaving 3 bases between them. Germline CDR1 and CDR2: SGHTA and FQGNSA. In DNA form, the CDR3 reads TGTGCCAGCAGCTCTCCCGGGGAGCTGTTTTTT. This sequence encodes CASSSPGELFF.

The chain recombines TRBV9 with TRBJ2-5, with D maybe TRBD1 (6 bases). Trimming took off 4 bases at V and 2 bases at J, with 15 bases between the two ends. Per the germline V gene, CDR1 is SGDLS and CDR2 is YYNGEE. This CDR3 is 15 amino acids long. CDR3 residues: CASSPGTKRQETQYF. As DNA, the CDR3 is TGTGCCAGCAGCCCCGGGACAAAGAGACAAGAGACCCAGTACTTC.

Here the CDR3 DNA reads TGTGCCAGTAGTATTTCGGATTCACCCCTCCACTTT. It yields the protein CASSISDSPLHF. The chain uses TRBV19 and TRBJ1-6; D is unresolved. Looked up from germline, CDR1 is LNHDA and CDR2 is SQIVND (reference sequence). V dropped 3 bases and J dropped 8 bases, with 5 bases sitting between them. The CDR3 length is 12 residues.

This clone appeared once. This sequence joins TRBV5-4 and TRBJ2-1; D is possibly TRBD2 (6 bases). The ends were cut back, 5 bases at V and 2 bases at J, with 20 bases in the middle. CDR1 and CDR2 from the germline V gene are SGHNT and YYREEE (reference sequence). The CDR3 is 17 residues long. The CDR3 nucleotides are TGTGCCAGCAGTACTAATTCCGGCGGAGGGGCCTACAATGAGCAGTTCTTC. Encoded protein: CASSTNSGGGAYNEQFF.

V and J are TRBV20-1 and TRBJ1-1; 7 bases line up with TRBD1. J lost 5 bases, V lost 7 bases, and 4 bases had no gene match. The CDR3 is 11 amino acids. Germline-derived CDR1 and CDR2 are DFQATT and SNEGSKA (reference sequence). In DNA, the CDR3 is TGCAGTGGGGCAGGGGGGACTGAAGCTTTCTTT. Protein product: CSGAGGTEAFF.

The count of this clone is one. The chain recombines TRBV6-5 with TRBJ2-7; D is perhaps TRBD2 (6 bases). Germline-derived CDR1 and CDR2 are MNHEY and SVGAGI. There are 14 residues in the CDR3. V gave up 6 bases and J gave up 6 bases, with 18 bases separating them. The CDR3 DNA is TGTGCCAGCAGCCGAACGGAGGGGAGAGGCGAGCAGTACTTC. Translating gives CASSRTEGRGEQYF.

This chain links TRBV18 with TRBJ1-3; maybe TRBD1 (5 bases). V lost 3 bases and J lost 4, with 19 bases in between. Germline loops: CDR1 KGHSH, CDR2 LQKENI. CDR3 length: 17 residues. The chain's CDR3 is CASSPRQQELPGNTIYF. DNA of the CDR3: TGTGCCAGCTCACCCCGACAGCAGGAGTTACCCGGAAACACCATATATTTT.

This chain connects TRBV6-6 to TRBJ1-4; D uncertain. The CDR3 consists of 14 residues. Per germline, CDR1 MNHNY and CDR2 SVGAGI (reference sequence). The germline V and J ends were trimmed by 5 bases and 1 base, with 8 bases remaining between them. The CDR3 protein is CASSPHQTNEKLFF. The CDR3 DNA sequence: TGTGCCAGCAGTCCACACCAAACTAATGAAAAACTGTTTTTT.

The chain is built from TRBV5-1 and TRBJ2-2; TRBD1 matches 7 bases. Germline V gives CDR1 SGHRS, CDR2 YFSETQ. The length of the CDR3 is 16 residues. With V trimmed by 5 bases and J by 1 base, 8 bases remained unmatched. The CDR3 DNA reads as TGCGCCAGCAGTCAGGGGTGGACAGGGAACACCGGGGAGCTGTTTTTT. It specifies CASSQGWTGNTGELFF.